Detailed here is one T cell receptor beta chain. CDR3 size: 13 residues. Trimming cost V 3 bases and J 5 bases, with 8 bases left between them. The germline V gene encodes CDR1 SGHRS and CDR2 YFSETQ. The data belong to a study of blood T cell repertoires in COVID-19. Original processing notes: Researchers report that nucleated cell counts were estimated from reference gene primer amplification. Clones were sequenced by immunoSEQ multiplex PCR, and TCRdb holds only the in-frame ones, with some missing. The DNA gave D and trimming, while V, J and clone size come from that table. The repertoire has 85,000 to 100,000 clones, 75% to 90% of them found once; the top ten carry less than 9.5%.

The chain uses TRBV5-1 and TRBJ2-2; tentative D call: TRBD1 (6 bases). The clonotype was recovered from a man between 60 and 70 years old with acute or convalescent COVID-19. The source material was peripheral blood. The CDR3 DNA is TGCGCCAGCAGCTCACAGGGTACCGGGGAGCTGTTTTTT. Translated: CASSSQGTGELFF. Full variable domain (rest looked up from reference TRBV5-1 and TRBJ2-2): KAGVTQTPRYLIKTRGQQVTLSCSPISGHRSVSWYQQTPGQGLQFLFEYFSETQRNKGNFPGRFSGRQFSNSRSEMNVSTLELGDSALYLCASSSQGTGELFFGEGSRLTVL.